The sequence of this T cell receptor (beta chain) was determined in a study of T cells in Graves' hyperthyroidism and ophthalmopathy. The CDR3 runs 18 residues. Germline CDR1 reads SGHTA; CDR2 reads FQGNSA. Trimming took off 1 base at V and 3 bases at J, with 18 bases between the two ends. This clonotype was picked up a small number of times. Template material for amplifying TCR beta CDR3 regions consisted of RNA transcripts. The primer set for the first-round RT-PCR of the TCR CDR3 was HTBI. One entry per CDR3 protein, called by TCRdb with MiXCR from the multiplex PCR reads. Seen here are 700,000 to 850,000 distinct CDR3 sequences, just over 35% observed once, and the top ten hold less than 40%.

Sequencing was performed on blood. The TCR comes from a woman in her forties with Graves' hyperthyroidism. The chain combines TRBV7-2 with TRBJ2-2; a weak D match, TRBD2 (6 bases). The CDR3 loop reads CASSLDPHGGDYTGELFF. In DNA form, the CDR3 reads TGTGCCAGCAGCTTAGACCCCCATGGAGGGGACTACACCGGGGAGCTGTTTTTT.